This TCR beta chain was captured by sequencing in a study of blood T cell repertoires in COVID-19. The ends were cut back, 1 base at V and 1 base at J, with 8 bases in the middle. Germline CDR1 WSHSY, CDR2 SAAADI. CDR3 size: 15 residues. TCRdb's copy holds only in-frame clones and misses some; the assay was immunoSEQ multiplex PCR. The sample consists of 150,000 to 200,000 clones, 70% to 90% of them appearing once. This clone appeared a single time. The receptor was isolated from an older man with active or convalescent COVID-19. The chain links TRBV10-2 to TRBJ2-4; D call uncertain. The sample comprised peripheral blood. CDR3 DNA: TGCGCCAGCAGTGAGTATGGAGACGCCAAAAACATTCAGTACTTC. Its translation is CASSEYGDAKNIQYF.